These 14 T cell receptor beta chains were sequenced from one sample in a study of Graves' ophthalmopathy and Graves' hyperthyroidism. Amplified TCR beta CDR3 regions were obtained using RNA transcripts as template. The library came from an HTBI-primed first-round RT-PCR and a second-round multiplex PCR. TCRdb independently ran MiXCR on the multiplex PCR reads; one entry per CDR3 protein. The repertoire holds 200,000 to 250,000 distinct CDR3 sequences, with about 22% as singletons. Input material: peripheral blood. Receptors originate from a woman between 45 and 65 years old with Graves' ophthalmopathy.

The chain is built from TRBV6-8 and TRBJ2-5, with D perhaps TRBD1 (7 bases). V was pared by 6 bases and J by 4 bases, with 24 bases between. CDR1 is MNHGY and CDR2 is SAAAGT in the germline V gene. The CDR3 is 17 amino acids. The DNA for the CDR3 is TGTGCCAGCAGACATCGGGGGACAGCCGCGCGATCAGAGACCCAGTACTTC. It yields the protein CASRHRGTAARSETQYF.

This clonotype was observed many times. DNA of the CDR3: TGCGCCAGCAGCCAAGCCCCCCAGGAGAGGGCGCGGCCCCAGCATTTT. This encodes CASSQAPQERARPQHF. The V and J genes are TRBV4-1 and TRBJ1-5; D is ambiguous. The CDR3 length is 16 residues. Germline V lookup: CDR1 MGHRA, CDR2 YSYEKL. V lost 1 base, J lost 9 bases, and 19 bases lay in between.

There are many counts of this clonotype. The chain uses TRBV6-1 and TRBJ1-2, with a tentative D call TRBD1 (5 bases). V was pared by 4 bases and J by 6 bases, with 15 bases between. Per germline, CDR1 MNHNS and CDR2 SASEGT. The CDR3 has 14 residues. DNA for the CDR3: TGTGCCAGCAGTGTACGGGGGGGTTTGGATGGCTACACCTTC. Its translation is CASSVRGGLDGYTF.

This sequence joins TRBV28 and TRBJ2-7; no definite D call. Trimming removed 5 bases from V and 6 bases from J, with 11 bases in between. Germline CDR1 reads MDHEN; CDR2 reads SYDVKM. This CDR3 region has 12 residues. CDR3 protein: CASSPLTREQYF. The CDR3, as DNA: TGTGCCAGCAGTCCCTTGACTCGCGAGCAGTACTTC.

This clonotype was observed a single time. V is TRBV5-1 and J is TRBJ2-5; possible D gene TRBD1, 5 bases. Trimming pared 0 bases from V and 5 bases from J, leaving 17 bases between. Germline V lookup: CDR1 SGHRS, CDR2 YFSETQ. The CDR3 has 16 residues. Here the CDR3 reads CASSLADHRRSETQYF. Written as DNA, the CDR3 is TGCGCCAGCAGCTTGGCAGACCACAGGCGGAGTGAGACCCAGTACTTC.

This clonotype was counted between two and nine times. A much larger clone differs by one base, so this may be a read error. The chain is built from TRBV2 and TRBJ1-1, with D hard to call. Trimming removed 5 bases from V and 2 bases from J, with 9 bases in between. Germline V CDR1 and CDR2: SNHLY, FYNNEI. The CDR3 has 13 residues. In nucleotides, the CDR3 is TGTGCCAGCAGTACGGACTCTAACACTGAAGCTTTCTTT. Translating gives CASSTDSNTEAFF.

This clonotype was counted ten times or more. The chain uses TRBV11-2 and TRBJ1-6, with no clear D. CDR3 size: 16 residues. The germline V gene encodes CDR1 SGHAT and CDR2 FQNNGV. Trimming removed 1 base at V and 3 bases at J, with 10 bases between. The DNA for the CDR3 is TGTGCCAGCAGCTTAGCATCGGGTTTCTATAATTCACCCCTCCACTTT. Protein product: CASSLASGFYNSPLHF.

There are many counts of this clonotype. V is TRBV20-1 and J is TRBJ1-5, with a tentative D call TRBD1 (6 bases). V dropped 6 bases and J dropped 1 base, with 10 bases sitting between them. Germline V gene data show CDR1 as DFQATT and CDR2 as SNEGSKA (reference sequence). This CDR3 is 13 amino acids long. The CDR3 protein is CSAQQGSNQPQHF. CDR3 DNA sequence: TGCAGTGCGCAACAGGGAAGCAATCAGCCCCAGCATTTT.

This clonotype appeared many times. The CDR3 DNA reads TGCAGTGCTAGCGGCCCACTAGCGGGCCACGAGCAGTACTTC. It translates to CSASGPLAGHEQYF. The genes are TRBV20-1 and TRBJ2-7, with 9 bases identical to TRBD2. Losses at the gene ends were 3 bases for V and 5 bases for J; bases not matched to a gene: 8. CDR1 is DFQATT, CDR2 SNEGSKA, per germline (reference sequence). This CDR3 region has 14 residues.

The sample holds many counts of this clonotype. The V and J genes are TRBV30 and TRBJ2-5; D gene ambiguous. CDR1 is GTSNPN, CDR2 SVGIG, per germline (reference sequence). This CDR3 has 14 residues. V was trimmed by 4 bases and J by 1 base, leaving 13 bases between them. CDR3 protein: CAWNDVAGQETQYF. The DNA of the CDR3 is TGTGCCTGGAATGATGTAGCCGGCCAAGAGACCCAGTACTTC.

The J gene is TRBJ1-5, the V gene TRBV28, with D possibly TRBD1 on 6 matching bases. There are 14 residues in the CDR3. Trimming removed 4 bases at V and 2 bases at J, with 9 bases between. CDR1 and CDR2 from the germline V gene are MDHEN and SYDVKM. The CDR3 DNA follows: TGTGCCAGCAGTTCCCGGACAGGCAATCAGCCCCAGCATTTT. Its protein is CASSSRTGNQPQHF.

In its sample, this clonotype was seen many times. The chain links TRBV12-3 or TRBV12-4 to TRBJ2-7, with a weak D call TRBD1 (5 bases). The CDR3 runs to 15 residues. The V gene lost 3 bases and the J gene lost 3 bases, with 15 bases spanning the gap. CDR3 region: CASSFDTKGRYEQYF. The DNA of the CDR3 is TGTGCCAGCAGTTTCGATACGAAGGGGCGCTACGAGCAGTACTTC.

This clonotype was recorded at least ten times. An end of the junction differs from the germline gene, which may be a read error. The chain uses TRBV29-1 and TRBJ2-5; 9 nucleotides align to TRBD1. This CDR3 is 12 amino acids long. CDR1 and CDR2 (germline): SQVTM, ANQGSEA. Written as DNA, the CDR3 is TGCAGTGTTGGACAGGGGCAAGAGACCCAGTACTTC. Protein product: CSVGQGQETQYF.

There are many counts of this clonotype. V usage is TRBV19 and J usage is TRBJ2-5; tentative D call: TRBD2 (6 bases). CDR1 is LNHDA and CDR2 is SQIVND in the germline V gene (reference sequence). Deletions cut 10 bases from V and 5 bases from J, with 17 bases between. The CDR3 consists of 13 residues. The CDR3 sequence: CATASRRGETQYF. In nucleotides, the CDR3 is TGTGCCACTGCCTCAAGGAGGGGCGAGACCCAGTACTTC.